This section outlines one T cell receptor (delta chain) sequence together with its context. What it recognizes is unknown. The template was reverse-transcribed extracted RNA. Multiplex PCR used pooled V-gene forward primers and a constant-region reverse primer to amplify CDR3s. TCRdb processed the multiplex PCR reads again with the CATT caller. The sample lists 23,000 or so delta-chain clones, nearly 7.5% occurring once. These data are taken from a study of Vδ1+ human thymocytes. Study conclusions and caveats: Highly polyclonal TRG and TRD repertoires with Gaussian CDR3 length distributions appeared in thymus.

The CDR3 sequence is 17 residues long. J was trimmed by 3 bases and V by 2 bases; bases with no gene match: 11. Germline lookup yields CDR1 TSWWSYY and CDR2 QGS. Sequenced input: Vdelta1+ gamma-delta thymocytes from the thymus. Regarding subset: FACS-sorted CD3+ TCRalphabeta- TCRVdelta1+ TCRVdelta2- thymocytes. This clonotype originated in a girl less than two years old who had congenital heart surgery. The chain joins TRDV1 to TRDJ1, with TRDD3 matching over 8 bases. CDR3 bases: TGTGCTCTTGGGGAATTCCTAGGAATGGGGGATGCCGATAAACTCATCTTT. Amino acids: CALGEFLGMGDADKLIF.